The present T cell receptor beta chain was sequenced within a study of blood T cell repertoires in COVID-19. For the study at large: Some COVID-19 samples were acute and others convalescent; all came from the United States, Italy and Spain. T cells, B-cell-depleted T cells, or PBMCs provided the cDNA or gDNA that served as material.

Profiled with immunoSEQ multiplex PCR; TCRdb holds only in-frame clones, not every one. The sample has 100,000 to 120,000 clones, around 86% seen once. The germline V gene encodes CDR1 SGHTA and CDR2 FQGTGA. The CDR3 sequence is 15 residues long. V lost 4 bases, J lost 4 bases, and 14 bases lay in between. The sequenced material came from peripheral blood. The TCR comes from a man at least 80 years old with acute or convalescent COVID-19. The V and J genes are TRBV7-3 and TRBJ2-1; perhaps TRBD2 as D (5 bases). This chain's CDR3 is CASSSSGLDYNEQFF. The CDR3 DNA is TGTGCCAGCAGCTCCTCCGGACTGGATTACAATGAGCAGTTCTTC.